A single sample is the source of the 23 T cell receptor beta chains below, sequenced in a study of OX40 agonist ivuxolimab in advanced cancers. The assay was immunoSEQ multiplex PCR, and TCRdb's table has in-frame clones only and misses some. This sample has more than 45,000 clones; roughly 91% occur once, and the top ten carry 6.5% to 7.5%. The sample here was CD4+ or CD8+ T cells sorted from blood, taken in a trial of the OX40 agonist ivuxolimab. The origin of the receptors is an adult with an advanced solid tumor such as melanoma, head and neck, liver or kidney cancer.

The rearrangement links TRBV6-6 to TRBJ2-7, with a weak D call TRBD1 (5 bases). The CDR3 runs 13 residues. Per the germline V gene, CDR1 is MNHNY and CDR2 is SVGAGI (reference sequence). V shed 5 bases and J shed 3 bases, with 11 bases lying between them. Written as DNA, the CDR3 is TGTGCCAGCAGTCAGGGTGTAGGCTACGAGCAGTACGTC. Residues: CASSQGVGYEQYV.

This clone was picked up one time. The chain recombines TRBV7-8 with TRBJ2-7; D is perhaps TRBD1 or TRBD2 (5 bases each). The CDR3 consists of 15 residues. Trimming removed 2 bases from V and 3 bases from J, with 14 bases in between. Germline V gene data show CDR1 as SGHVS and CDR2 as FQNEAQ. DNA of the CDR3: TGTGCCAGCAGCTTACTAGGGACGCCCTACTACGAGCAGTACGTC. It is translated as CASSLLGTPYYEQYV.

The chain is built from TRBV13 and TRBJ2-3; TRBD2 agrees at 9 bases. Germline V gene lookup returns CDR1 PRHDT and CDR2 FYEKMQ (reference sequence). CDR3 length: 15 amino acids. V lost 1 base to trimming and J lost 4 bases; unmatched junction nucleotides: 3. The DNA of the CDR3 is TGTGCCAGCAGCTTAGAGGTAGCGGGGGCAGATACGCAGTATTTT. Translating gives CASSLEVAGADTQYF.

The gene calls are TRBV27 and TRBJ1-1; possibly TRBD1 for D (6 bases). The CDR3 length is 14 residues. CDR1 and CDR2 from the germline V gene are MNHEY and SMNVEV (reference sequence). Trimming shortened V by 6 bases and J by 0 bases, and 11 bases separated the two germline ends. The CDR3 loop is CASRSTGLNTEAFF. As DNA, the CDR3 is TGTGCCAGCAGGTCGACAGGCCTGAACACTGAAGCTTTCTTT.

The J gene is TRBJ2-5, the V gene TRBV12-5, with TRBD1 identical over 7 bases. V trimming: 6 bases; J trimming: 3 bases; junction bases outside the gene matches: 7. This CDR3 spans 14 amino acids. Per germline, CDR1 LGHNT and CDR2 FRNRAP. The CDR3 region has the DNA TGTGCTAGTGGCCTTACCGGGACAGAAGAGACCCAGTACTTC. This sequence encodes CASGLTGTEETQYF.

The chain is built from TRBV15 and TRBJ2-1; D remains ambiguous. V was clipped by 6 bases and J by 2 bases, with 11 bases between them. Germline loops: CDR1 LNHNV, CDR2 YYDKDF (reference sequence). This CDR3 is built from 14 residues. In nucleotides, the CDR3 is TGTGCCACCAGTCCGGACGTAACCTACAATGAGCAGTTCTTC. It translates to CATSPDVTYNEQFF.

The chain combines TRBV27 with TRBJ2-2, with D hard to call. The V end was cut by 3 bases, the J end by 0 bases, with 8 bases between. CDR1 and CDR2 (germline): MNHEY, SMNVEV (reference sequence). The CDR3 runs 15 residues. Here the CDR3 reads CASSLRFANTGELFF. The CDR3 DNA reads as TGTGCCAGCAGTTTGAGGTTCGCGAACACCGGGGAGCTGTTTTTT.

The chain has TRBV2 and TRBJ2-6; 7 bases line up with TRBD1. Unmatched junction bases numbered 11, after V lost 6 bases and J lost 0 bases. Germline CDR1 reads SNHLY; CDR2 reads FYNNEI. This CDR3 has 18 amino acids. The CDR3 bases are TGTGCCAGCAGGAGGGGAAGACAGGGACGCTCTGGGGCCAACGTCCTGACTTTC. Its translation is CASRRGRQGRSGANVLTF.

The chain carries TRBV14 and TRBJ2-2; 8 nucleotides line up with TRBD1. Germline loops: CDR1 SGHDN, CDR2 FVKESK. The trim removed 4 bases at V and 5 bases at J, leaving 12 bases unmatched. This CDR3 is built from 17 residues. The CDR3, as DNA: TGTGCCAGCAGCCTCCACGACGACAGGGGAAGTACCGGGGAGCTGTTTTTT. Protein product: CASSLHDDRGSTGELFF.

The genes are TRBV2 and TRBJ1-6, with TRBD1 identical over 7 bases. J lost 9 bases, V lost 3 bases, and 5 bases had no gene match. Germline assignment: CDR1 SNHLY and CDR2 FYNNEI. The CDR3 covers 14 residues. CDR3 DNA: TGTGCCAGCAGTGAGGAGGGGGCGGGTTCACCCCTCCACTTT. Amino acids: CASSEEGAGSPLHF.

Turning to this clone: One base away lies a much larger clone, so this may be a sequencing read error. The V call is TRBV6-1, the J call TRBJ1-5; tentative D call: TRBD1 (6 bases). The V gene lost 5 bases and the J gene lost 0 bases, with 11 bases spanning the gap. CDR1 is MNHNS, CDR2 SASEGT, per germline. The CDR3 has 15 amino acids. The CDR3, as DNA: TGTGCCAGCAGTTGGACAGAGGATAGCAATCAGCCCCAGCATTTT. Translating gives CASSWTEDSNQPQHF.

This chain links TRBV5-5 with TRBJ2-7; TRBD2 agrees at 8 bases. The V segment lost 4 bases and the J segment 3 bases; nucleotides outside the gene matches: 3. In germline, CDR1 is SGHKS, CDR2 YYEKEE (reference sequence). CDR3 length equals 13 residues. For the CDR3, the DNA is TGTGCCAGCAGCGGGACTAGTAACTACGAGCAGTACTTC. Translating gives CASSGTSNYEQYF.

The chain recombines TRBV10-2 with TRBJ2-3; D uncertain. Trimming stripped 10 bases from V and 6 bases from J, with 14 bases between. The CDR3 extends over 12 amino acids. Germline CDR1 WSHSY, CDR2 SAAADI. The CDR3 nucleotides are TGCGCCACCGAAGGGATCACCGATACGCAGTATTTT. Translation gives CATEGITDTQYF.

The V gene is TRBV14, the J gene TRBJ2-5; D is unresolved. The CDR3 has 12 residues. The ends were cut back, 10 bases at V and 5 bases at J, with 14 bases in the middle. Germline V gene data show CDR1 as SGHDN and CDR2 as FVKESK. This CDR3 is CAIGRAGETQYF. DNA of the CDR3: TGTGCCATCGGACGCGCTGGGGAGACCCAGTACTTC.

In DNA form, the CDR3 reads TGCAGCGTTGGGGACAGGGGATCTGGAAACACCATATATTTT. Amino acids: CSVGDRGSGNTIYF. This chain links TRBV29-1 with TRBJ1-3, with 10 bases aligning to TRBD1. The CDR3 totals 14 residues. Germline V CDR1 and CDR2: SQVTM, ANQGSEA. V lost 4 bases, J lost 1 base, and 1 base stayed unmatched.

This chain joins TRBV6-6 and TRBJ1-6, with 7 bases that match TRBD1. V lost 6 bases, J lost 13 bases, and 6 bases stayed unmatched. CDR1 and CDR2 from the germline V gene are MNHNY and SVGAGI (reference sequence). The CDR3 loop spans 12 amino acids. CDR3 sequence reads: CASSRDSSPLHF. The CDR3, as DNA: TGTGCCAGCAGCCGGGACAGTTCGCCCCTCCACTTT.

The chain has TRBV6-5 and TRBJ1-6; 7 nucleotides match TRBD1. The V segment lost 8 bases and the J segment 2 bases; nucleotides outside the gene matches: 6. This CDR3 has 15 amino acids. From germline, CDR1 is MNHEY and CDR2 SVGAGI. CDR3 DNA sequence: TGTGCCAGCTCAGGGGGGCTAACCTATAATTCACCCCTCCACTTT. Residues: CASSGGLTYNSPLHF.

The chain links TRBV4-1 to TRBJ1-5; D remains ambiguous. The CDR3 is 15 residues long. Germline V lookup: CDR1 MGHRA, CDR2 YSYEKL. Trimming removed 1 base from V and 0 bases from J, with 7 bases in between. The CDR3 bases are TGCGCCAGCAGCCAAGGATGGTATAGCAATCAGCCCCAGCATTTT. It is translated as CASSQGWYSNQPQHF.

DNA of the CDR3: TGTGCCAGCAGCTTACCGGGACACCGATACGAGCAGTACTTC. This sequence encodes CASSLPGHRYEQYF. The chain employs TRBV13 and TRBJ2-7, with TRBD1 as a possible D gene (6 bases). Deletions cut 2 bases from V and 4 bases from J, with 12 bases between. The CDR3 has 14 residues. CDR1 PRHDT and CDR2 FYEKMQ come from the germline V gene (reference sequence).

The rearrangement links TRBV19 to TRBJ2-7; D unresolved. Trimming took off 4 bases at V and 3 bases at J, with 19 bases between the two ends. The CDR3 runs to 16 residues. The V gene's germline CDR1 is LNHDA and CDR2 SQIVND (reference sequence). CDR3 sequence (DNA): TGTGCCAGTAGTACGAACCAAGAGGTCAGAGACTACGAGCAGTACTTC. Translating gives CASSTNQEVRDYEQYF.

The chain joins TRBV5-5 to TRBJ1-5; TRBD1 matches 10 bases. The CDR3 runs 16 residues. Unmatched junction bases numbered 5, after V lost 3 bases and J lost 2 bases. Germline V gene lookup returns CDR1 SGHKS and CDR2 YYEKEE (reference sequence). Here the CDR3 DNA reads TGTGCCAGCAGCTCCGGACAGGGGGGTGGCAATCAGCCCCAGCATTTT. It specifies CASSSGQGGGNQPQHF.

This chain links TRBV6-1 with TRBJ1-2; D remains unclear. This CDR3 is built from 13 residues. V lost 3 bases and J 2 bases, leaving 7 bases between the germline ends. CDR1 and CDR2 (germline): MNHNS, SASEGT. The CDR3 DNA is TGTGCCAGCAGTGAGGCAAGAAACTATGGCTACACCTTC. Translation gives CASSEARNYGYTF.

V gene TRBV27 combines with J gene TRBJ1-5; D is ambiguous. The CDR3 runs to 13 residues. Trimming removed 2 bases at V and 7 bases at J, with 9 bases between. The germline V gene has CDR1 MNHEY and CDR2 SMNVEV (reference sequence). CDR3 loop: CASSLRAGQPQHF. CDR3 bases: TGTGCCAGCAGTTTAAGGGCGGGGCAGCCCCAGCATTTT.